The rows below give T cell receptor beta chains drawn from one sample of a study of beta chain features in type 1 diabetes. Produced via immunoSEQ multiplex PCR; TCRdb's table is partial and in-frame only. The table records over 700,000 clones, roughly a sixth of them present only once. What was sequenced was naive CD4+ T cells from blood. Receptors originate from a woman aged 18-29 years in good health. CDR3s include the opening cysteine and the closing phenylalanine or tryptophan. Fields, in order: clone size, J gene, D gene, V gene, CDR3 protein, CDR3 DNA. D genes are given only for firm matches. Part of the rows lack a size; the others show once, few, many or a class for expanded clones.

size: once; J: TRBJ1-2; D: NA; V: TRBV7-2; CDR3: CASSKVKDGYTF; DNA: TGTGCCAGCAGCAAAGTAAAGGATGGCTACACCTTC
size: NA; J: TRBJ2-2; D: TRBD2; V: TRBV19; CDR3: CASSSGRDTGELFF; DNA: TGTGCCAGTAGTAGCGGGAGGGACACCGGGGAGCTGTTTTTT
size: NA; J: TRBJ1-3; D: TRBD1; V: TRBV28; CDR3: CASRRIGQGGLSLNTIYF; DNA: TGTGCCAGCAGACGCATCGGACAGGGAGGACTCTCCCTAAACACCATATATTTT
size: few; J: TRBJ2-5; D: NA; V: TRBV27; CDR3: CASSPQPRAETQYF; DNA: TGTGCCAGCAGTCCCCAGCCCCGGGCGGAGACCCAGTACTTC
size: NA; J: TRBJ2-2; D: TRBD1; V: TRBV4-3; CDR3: CASSQDSGQGVGELFF; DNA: TGCGCCAGCAGCCAAGATTCGGGACAGGGTGTCGGGGAGCTGTTTTTT
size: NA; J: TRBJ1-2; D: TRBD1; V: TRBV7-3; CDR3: CASSLNQNSGQEGYTF; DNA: TGTGCCAGCAGCTTAAATCAAAATTCAGGACAGGAGGGCTACACCTTC
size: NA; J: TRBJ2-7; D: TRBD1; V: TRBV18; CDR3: CASSTGQGASYEQYF; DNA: TGTGCCAGCTCAACGGGACAGGGGGCCTCCTACGAGCAGTACTTC
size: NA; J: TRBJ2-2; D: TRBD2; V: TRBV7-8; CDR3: CASSLRTSGTGELFF; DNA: TGTGCCAGCAGCCTACGGACTAGCGGTACCGGGGAGCTGTTTTTT
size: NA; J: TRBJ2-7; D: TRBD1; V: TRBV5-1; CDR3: CASRPWTGLDEQYF; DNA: TGCGCCAGCAGACCCTGGACAGGGCTGGACGAGCAGTACTTC
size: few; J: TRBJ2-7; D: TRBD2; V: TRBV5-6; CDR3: CASSLTGLAGYEQYF; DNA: TGTGCCAGCAGCTTAACGGGACTAGCGGGATACGAGCAGTACTTC
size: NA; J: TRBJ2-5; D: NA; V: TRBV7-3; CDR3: CASSPGEADQETQYF; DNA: TGTGCCAGCAGCCCGGGGGAGGCGGACCAAGAGACCCAGTACTTC
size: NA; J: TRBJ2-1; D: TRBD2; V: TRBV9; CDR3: CASSVRGGRGDEQFF; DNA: TGTGCCAGCAGCGTACGCGGGGGGAGAGGCGATGAGCAGTTCTTC
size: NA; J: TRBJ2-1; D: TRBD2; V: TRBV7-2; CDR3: CATIPWTSADEQFF; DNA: TGTGCCACGATTCCTTGGACTAGCGCCGATGAGCAGTTCTTC
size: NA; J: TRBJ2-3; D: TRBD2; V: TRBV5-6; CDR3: CASSLEGGTDTQYF; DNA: TGTGCCAGCAGCTTGGAGGGAGGGACAGATACGCAGTATTTT
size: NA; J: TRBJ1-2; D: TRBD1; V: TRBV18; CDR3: CASSYGQGVYGYTF; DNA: TGTGCCAGCTCTTATGGACAGGGGGTCTATGGCTACACCTTC
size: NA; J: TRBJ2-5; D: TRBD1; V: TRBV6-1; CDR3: CASSRDRVGETQYF; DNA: TGTGCCAGCAGTCGGGACAGGGTGGGAGAGACCCAGTACTTC
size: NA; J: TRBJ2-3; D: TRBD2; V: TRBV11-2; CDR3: CASSPRLARSSDTQYF; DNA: TGTGCCAGCAGCCCAAGACTAGCGAGAAGTTCAGATACGCAGTATTTT
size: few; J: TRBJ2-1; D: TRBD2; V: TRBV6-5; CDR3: CASSYYGSGSYNEQFF; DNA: TGTGCCAGCAGTTACTACGGTAGCGGGAGCTACAATGAGCAGTTCTTC
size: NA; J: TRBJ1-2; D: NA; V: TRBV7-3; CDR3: CASSWTKTAGTPINYGYTF; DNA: TGTGCCAGCAGCTGGACAAAGACAGCCGGGACACCTATTAACTATGGCTACACCTTC
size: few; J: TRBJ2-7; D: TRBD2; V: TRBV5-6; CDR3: CATGRGGLYEQYF; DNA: TGTGCCACTGGGAGGGGTGGGTTGTACGAGCAGTACTTC